Listed below are T cell receptor beta chains from one sample, sequenced in a study of blood T cell repertoires in COVID-19. Sequencing was performed with immunoSEQ multiplex PCR; in TCRdb, only in-frame clones are kept and a portion is missing. The sample has approximately 100,000 clones; 65% to 80% are singletons. The sample consisted of peripheral blood. The receptors were gathered from a man aged 65 to 85 with active or convalescent COVID-19. CDR3s include the opening cysteine and the closing phenylalanine or tryptophan. The D gene is left open where the match is weak. Clone size is not always given. Where it is, it says once, few, many or a class for expanded clones.

TRBD1	TRBV4-2	TRBJ1-3	once	TGTGCCAGCAGCCTGGGGACAGACGGAAACACCATATATTTT	CASSLGTDGNTIYF
TRBD1	TRBV7-6	TRBJ1-3	few	TGTGCCAGCAGCGCTTTGACAGGGCTCGGAAACACCATATATTTT	CASSALTGLGNTIYF
TRBD1	TRBV4-1	TRBJ1-5	once	TGCGCCAGCAGCTCAGGGGGGTATAGCAATCAGCCCCAGCATTTT	CASSSGGYSNQPQHF
TRBD1	TRBV3-1/TRBV3-2	TRBJ1-2	.	TGTGCTAGCAGCCAACCTCCAGGGGGCCTTGGCTACACCTTC	CASSQPPGGLGYTF
TRBD1	TRBV18	TRBJ2-7	.	TGTGCCAGCTCACCCTCGGGACAGAAGAGCTCCTACGAGCAGTACTTC	CASSPSGQKSSYEQYF
.	TRBV27	TRBJ2-3	.	TGTGCCAGCAGTTTAACCCTAGCTTACACAGATACGCAGTATTTT	CASSLTLAYTDTQYF
TRBD1	TRBV11-2	TRBJ2-7	.	TGTGCCAGCAGCTTAGGCGGGACAGGGGCCTCCTACGAGCAGTACTTC	CASSLGGTGASYEQYF
TRBD2	TRBV11-3	TRBJ2-7	.	TGTGCCAGCAGCCCCTGGCTAGCGGGAGTTTTC	CASSPWLAGVF
TRBD1	TRBV23-1	TRBJ1-2	.	TGCGCCAGCAGTCAGACAGGGGGCGGCTATGGCTACACCTTC	CASSQTGGGYGYTF
TRBD1	TRBV14	TRBJ1-2	once	TGTGCCACCACCAGGACAGGGGAAGGCTACACCTTC	CATTRTGEGYTF
TRBD1	TRBV5-4	TRBJ2-3	.	TGTGCCAGCAGCTTCCGACAGGGCTCTAGCACAGATACGCAGTATTTT	CASSFRQGSSTDTQYF
TRBD1	TRBV3-1/TRBV3-2	TRBJ1-1	.	TGTGCCAGCAGCCCTTACAGGGGCGCTGAAGCTTTCTTT	CASSPYRGAEAFF
.	TRBV5-1	TRBJ2-2	.	TGCGCCAGCAGCTCCCTAGGGGGATCGGGGGAGCTGTTTTTT	CASSSLGGSGELFF
.	TRBV28	TRBJ1-2	.	TGTGCCAGCAGCCGCAGCTATGGCTACACCTTC	CASSRSYGYTF
.	TRBV5-1	TRBJ2-3	many	TGCGCCAGCACCATGGCACAGGTGGGAGATACGCAGTATTTT	CASTMAQVGDTQYF
.	TRBV25-1	TRBJ1-2	.	TGTGCCAGCAGTGAAGGGCACGGGGGGTTGATTAACTATGGCTACACCTTC	CASSEGHGGLINYGYTF
.	TRBV2	TRBJ1-1	few	TGTGCCAGCAGTAATGGGGGGGTGGCTGAAGCTTTCTTT	CASSNGGVAEAFF
TRBD1	TRBV19	TRBJ1-5	.	TGTGCCAGTAGAACCTCAGGGGGCGCCGGTCAGCCCCAGCATTTT	CASRTSGGAGQPQHF
TRBD2	TRBV28	TRBJ2-5	few	TGTGCCAGCACCCGGGGCGGGAGTGATGGGGAGACCCAGTACTTC	CASTRGGSDGETQYF
.	TRBV6-5	TRBJ1-1	.	TGTGCCAGCAGTTACACCCCGCAGGGAGAAGCTTTCTTT	CASSYTPQGEAFF
TRBD1	TRBV19	TRBJ1-6	.	TGTGCCAGTCTGGCCAGGGGGAATTCACCCCTCCACTTT	CASLARGNSPLHF
.	TRBV28	TRBJ1-5	few	TGTGCCACCTCCCTCGGGGGGGGCGATGGTCAGCCCCAGCATTTT	CATSLGGGDGQPQHF